These 2 T cell receptor beta chains share one sample of origin, sequenced in a study of shared clonotypes between healthy human individuals. Profiling relied on immunoSEQ multiplex PCR, and the TCRdb table lists in-frame clones only, not all of them. The data contain millions of clones, about 94% of them singletons. CD8 cells classed as naive were CD45RO-negative and positively selected for CCR7, excluding terminally differentiated effector memory CD45RA+ cells. The sample taken for sequencing was naive CD8+ T cells sorted from blood. These TCRs come from a man aged 18 to 29 in good health.

This sequence joins TRBV6-5 and TRBJ2-1; 7 bases agree with TRBD2. Unmatched junction bases numbered 8, after V lost 2 bases and J lost 7 bases. This CDR3 has 15 residues. Germline V gene sequence: CDR1 MNHEY, CDR2 SVGAGI. This CDR3 is CASSYGGSLMNEQFF. DNA for the CDR3: TGTGCCAGCAGTTACGGCGGGAGCCTTATGAATGAGCAGTTCTTC.

The chain carries TRBV5-4 and TRBJ1-5; D is perhaps TRBD1 (5 bases). Germline CDR1 and CDR2: SGHNT and YYREEE (reference sequence). Between the trimmed V and J ends, which lost 0 bases and 14 bases, there was a span of 15 bases. The CDR3 spans 13 residues. The CDR3 loop is CASSLASEGRKHF. The CDR3 nucleotides read TGTGCCAGCAGCTTGGCCTCGGAGGGGAGGAAGCATTTT.